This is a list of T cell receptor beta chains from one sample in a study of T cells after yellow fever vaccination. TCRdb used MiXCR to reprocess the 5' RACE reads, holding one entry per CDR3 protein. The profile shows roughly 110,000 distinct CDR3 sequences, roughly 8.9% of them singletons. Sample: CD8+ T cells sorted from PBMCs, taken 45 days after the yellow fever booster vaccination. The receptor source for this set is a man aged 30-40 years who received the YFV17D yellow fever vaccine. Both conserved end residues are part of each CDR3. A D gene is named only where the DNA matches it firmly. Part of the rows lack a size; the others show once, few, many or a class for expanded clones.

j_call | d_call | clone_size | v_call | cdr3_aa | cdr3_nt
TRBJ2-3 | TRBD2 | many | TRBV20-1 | CSARTSGYTDTQYF | TGCAGTGCCCGGACTAGCGGGTACACAGATACGCAGTATTTT
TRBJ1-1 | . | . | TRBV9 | CASSVRTDLVNTEAFF | TGTGCCAGCAGCGTCCGGACAGATCTAGTGAACACTGAAGCTTTCTTT
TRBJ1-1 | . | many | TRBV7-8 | CASSLSSANTEAFF | TGTGCCAGCAGCTTATCCTCGGCGAACACTGAAGCTTTCTTT
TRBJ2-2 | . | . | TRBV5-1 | CASSSILGAGELFF | TGCGCCAGCAGCTCGATCTTGGGAGCCGGGGAGCTGTTTTTT
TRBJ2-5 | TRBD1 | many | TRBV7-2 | CASSFWTGGQETQYF | TGTGCCAGCAGCTTCTGGACAGGGGGGCAAGAGACCCAGTACTTC
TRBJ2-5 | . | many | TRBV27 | CASSLLQGVRGHETQYF | TGTGCCAGCAGTTTATTACAGGGTGTACGAGGACACGAGACCCAGTACTTC
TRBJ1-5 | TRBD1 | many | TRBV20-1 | CSARAGTGNQPQHF | TGCAGTGCTAGGGCCGGGACAGGGAATCAGCCCCAGCATTTT
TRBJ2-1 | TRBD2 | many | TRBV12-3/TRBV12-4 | CASTAGGIYNEQFF | TGTGCCAGCACAGCGGGAGGTATCTACAATGAGCAGTTCTTC
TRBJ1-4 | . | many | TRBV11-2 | CASSSLGEKLFF | TGTGCCAGCAGCTCCCTTGGCGAAAAACTGTTTTTT
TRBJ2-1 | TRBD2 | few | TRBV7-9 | CASSSTSGRVNEQFF | TGTGCCAGCAGTTCGACTAGCGGGAGGGTTAATGAGCAGTTCTTC
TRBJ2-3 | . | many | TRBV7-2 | CASIVTDTQYF | TGTGCCAGCATCGTCACAGATACGCAGTATTTT
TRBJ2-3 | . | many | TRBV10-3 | CAIKLEDSTDTQYF | TGTGCCATCAAACTGGAAGACTCCACAGATACGCAGTATTTT
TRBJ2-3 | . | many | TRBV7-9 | CASSVPSGGLSTDTQYF | TGTGCCAGCAGCGTGCCCTCCGGGGGCCTGTCCACAGATACGCAGTATTTT
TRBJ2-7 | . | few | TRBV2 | CASHQRGFDEQYF | TGTGCCAGCCACCAACGGGGTTTCGACGAGCAGTACTTC
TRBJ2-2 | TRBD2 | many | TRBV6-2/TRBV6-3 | CATLAGVTGELFF | TGTGCCACCTTAGCGGGAGTCACCGGGGAGCTGTTTTTT
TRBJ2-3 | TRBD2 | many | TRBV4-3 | CASSQDPPSGSTDTQYF | TGCGCCAGCAGCCAAGATCCCCCTAGCGGGAGCACAGATACGCAGTATTTT
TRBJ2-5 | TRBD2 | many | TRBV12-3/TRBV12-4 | CASIHGLAEETQYF | TGTGCCAGCATCCACGGACTAGCCGAAGAGACCCAGTACTTC
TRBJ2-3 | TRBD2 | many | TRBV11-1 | CASSLAIGIAGSRADTQYF | TGTGCCAGCAGCTTAGCTATCGGAATAGCGGGATCCAGGGCAGATACGCAGTATTTT
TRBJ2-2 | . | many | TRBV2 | CASGGIRIELFF | TGTGCCAGCGGCGGGATCCGGATAGAGCTGTTTTTT
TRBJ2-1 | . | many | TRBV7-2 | CASSTDRYNEQFF | TGTGCCAGCAGCACCGATCGCTACAATGAGCAGTTCTTC
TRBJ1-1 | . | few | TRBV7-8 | CASSSYSGTEAFF | TGTGCCAGCAGCTCCTACTCAGGTACTGAAGCTTTCTTT
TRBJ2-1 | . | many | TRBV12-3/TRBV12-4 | CASSFGPYNEQFF | TGTGCCAGCAGTTTTGGACCGTACAATGAGCAGTTCTTC
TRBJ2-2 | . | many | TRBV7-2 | CASSLGGGVAGELFF | TGTGCCAGCAGCCTCGGCGGCGGAGTCGCCGGGGAGCTGTTTTTT
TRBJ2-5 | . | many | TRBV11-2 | CASSFAGVRETQYF | TGTGCCAGCAGCTTTGCAGGGGTGAGGGAGACCCAGTACTTC
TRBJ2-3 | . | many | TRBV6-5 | CASSLNGADTQYF | TGTGCCAGCAGTCTTAATGGGGCAGATACGCAGTATTTT
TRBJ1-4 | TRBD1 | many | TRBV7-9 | CASSFKGNTQGYELFF | TGTGCCAGCAGCTTTAAAGGGAACACACAGGGGTACGAACTGTTTTTT
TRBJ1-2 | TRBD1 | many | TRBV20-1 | CSARDRQGWRVGYTF | TGCAGTGCTAGAGATAGACAGGGGTGGAGGGTAGGCTACACCTTC
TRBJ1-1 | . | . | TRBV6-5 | CASSYGGRNTEAFF | TGTGCCAGCAGTTACGGGGGCCGGAACACTGAAGCTTTCTTT
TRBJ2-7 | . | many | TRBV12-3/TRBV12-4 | CASSSLGHRAPYEQYF | TGTGCCAGCAGTTCATTGGGTCACAGGGCCCCCTACGAGCAGTACTTC
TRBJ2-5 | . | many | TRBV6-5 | CASSYSPSEMEETQYF | TGTGCCAGCAGTTACAGCCCTAGCGAAATGGAAGAGACCCAGTACTTC
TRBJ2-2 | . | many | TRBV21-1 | CASTPDFLYETGELFF | TGTGCCAGCACCCCGGACTTCCTATATGAGACCGGGGAGCTGTTTTTT